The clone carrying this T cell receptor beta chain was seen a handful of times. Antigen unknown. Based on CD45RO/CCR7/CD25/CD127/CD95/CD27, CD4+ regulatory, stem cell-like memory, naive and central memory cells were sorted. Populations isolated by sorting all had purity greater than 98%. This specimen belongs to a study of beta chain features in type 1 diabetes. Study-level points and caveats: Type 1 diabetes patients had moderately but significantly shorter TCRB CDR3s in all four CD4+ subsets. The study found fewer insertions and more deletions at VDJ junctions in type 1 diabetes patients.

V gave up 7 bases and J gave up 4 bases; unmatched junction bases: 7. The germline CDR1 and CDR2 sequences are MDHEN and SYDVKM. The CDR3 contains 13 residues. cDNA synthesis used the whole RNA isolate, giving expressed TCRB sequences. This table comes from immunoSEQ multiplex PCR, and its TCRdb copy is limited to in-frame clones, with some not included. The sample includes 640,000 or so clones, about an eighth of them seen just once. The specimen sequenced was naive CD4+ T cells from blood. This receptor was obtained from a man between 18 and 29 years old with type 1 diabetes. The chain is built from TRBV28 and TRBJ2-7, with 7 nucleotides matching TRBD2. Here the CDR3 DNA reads TGTGCCAGCAAGAGGGGAGGGACGTACGAGCAGTACTTC. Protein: CASKRGGTYEQYF.